These 18 T cell receptor beta chains were sequenced from one sample in a study of shared clonotypes between healthy human individuals. The table came from immunoSEQ multiplex PCR; TCRdb's copy has only in-frame clones and leaves some out. The sample holds about 600,000 clones, roughly 95% seen once. Naive CD8 cells lacked CD45RO, underwent positive selection for CCR7 and left out terminally differentiated effector memory CD45RA+ cells. Sequencing used naive CD8+ T cells sorted from blood. The receptors come from a woman younger than 45 in good health.

The V and J genes are TRBV16 and TRBJ1-1, with 9 bases that match TRBD1. This CDR3 region has 13 residues. Per the germline V gene, CDR1 is KGHSY and CDR2 is FQNENV. Trimming cost V 1 base and J 11 bases; bases outside gene matches: 5. CDR3 residues: CASSQYRQGDAFF. CDR3 bases: TGTGCCAGCAGCCAATACCGACAGGGGGATGCTTTCTTT.

The V and J genes are TRBV28 and TRBJ2-7; 9 nucleotides line up with TRBD2. V was pared by 7 bases and J by 0 bases, with 7 bases of the junction left unmatched. Germline-derived CDR1 and CDR2 are MDHEN and SYDVKM. The CDR3 covers 15 residues. CDR3 nucleotide sequence: TGTGCCAGCACCCTGGGTAGCGGGAGCTCCTACGAGCAGTACTTC. Translation gives CASTLGSGSSYEQYF.

The rearrangement links TRBV5-1 to TRBJ2-7; possible D gene TRBD1, 5 bases. CDR1 is SGHRS, CDR2 YFSETQ, per germline. The CDR3 runs 15 residues. V shed 0 bases and J shed 1 base, with 11 bases lying between them. The CDR3 DNA follows: TGCGCCAGCAGCTTGGTCCGGACAAGATCCTACGAGCAGTACTTC. Its translation: CASSLVRTRSYEQYF.

The chain combines TRBV27 with TRBJ2-7, with D perhaps being TRBD1 or TRBD2 (5 bases each). The CDR3 has 13 amino acids. The V and J ends lost 6 bases and 9 bases respectively, with 18 bases between them. CDR1 is MNHEY, CDR2 SMNVEV, per germline (reference sequence). The CDR3 is CASRPGTILTQYF. CDR3 sequence (DNA): TGTGCCAGCAGACCCGGGACGATTCTTACGCAGTACTTC.

This chain links TRBV7-2 with TRBJ2-3; 13 bases line up with TRBD2. The CDR3 extends over 19 amino acids. The germline V gene has CDR1 SGHTA and CDR2 FQGNSA. Losses at the gene ends were 3 bases for V and 1 base for J; bases not matched to a gene: 10. The chain's CDR3 is CASSFPGLAGSFGTDTQYF. DNA of the CDR3: TGTGCCAGCAGCTTCCCGGGACTAGCGGGGTCTTTCGGCACAGATACGCAGTATTTT.

This clone turned up a few times. The J gene is TRBJ1-1, the V gene TRBV5-6; the match to TRBD1 covers 8 bases. There are 13 residues in the CDR3. V gave up 4 bases and J gave up 9 bases; unmatched junction bases: 8. From germline, CDR1 is SGHDT and CDR2 YYEEEE. CDR3 nucleotides: TGTGCCAGCAGCCTGGGACAGGAGTTAAAAGCTTTCTTT. This translates into CASSLGQELKAFF.

This sequence joins TRBV28 and TRBJ2-1; perhaps TRBD1 as D (6 bases). The germline V and J ends were trimmed by 5 bases and 3 bases, with 20 bases remaining between them. The germline V gene has CDR1 MDHEN and CDR2 SYDVKM. The CDR3 is 17 amino acids. CDR3 region: CASSAPSGTSLYNEQFF. The CDR3 nucleotides are TGTGCCAGCAGTGCTCCTTCCGGGACATCCCTCTACAATGAGCAGTTCTTC. Full variable domain (missing parts from reference TRBV28 and TRBJ2-1): DVKVTQSSRYLVKRTGEKVFLECVQDMDHENMFWYRQDPGLGLRLIYFSYDVKMKEKGDIPEGYSVSREKKERFSLILESASTNQTSMYLCASSAPSGTSLYNEQFFGPGTRLTVL.

J is TRBJ2-5 and V is TRBV18; 7 nucleotides align to TRBD2. The CDR3 loop spans 15 amino acids. Germline CDR1 KGHSH, CDR2 LQKENI. Trimming at V came to 0 bases and at J to 5 bases, leaving 6 bases not matched to a gene. The CDR3 sequence is CASSPPIGGSETQYF. The CDR3 DNA reads TGTGCCAGCTCACCACCGATTGGCGGGAGCGAGACCCAGTACTTC.

The J gene is TRBJ2-7, the V gene TRBV5-4; D possibly matches TRBD1 or TRBD2 (6 bases each). The CDR3 covers 13 residues. Trimming took off 3 bases at V and 4 bases at J, with 11 bases between the two ends. Germline V gene data show CDR1 as SGHNT and CDR2 as YYREEE (reference sequence). The CDR3 DNA sequence: TGTGCCAGCAGCTACGGGGGCCTTTACGAGCAGTACTTC. It translates to CASSYGGLYEQYF.

This clone has just one count. The chain couples TRBV18 to TRBJ2-7; tentatively, D is TRBD1 or TRBD2 (5 bases each). Germline CDR1 KGHSH, CDR2 LQKENI. This CDR3 is built from 13 residues. V lost 2 bases and J 6 bases, leaving 11 bases between the germline ends. CDR3 sequence (DNA): TGTGCCAGCTCACCAGGGACGAAGGGCGAGCAGTACTTC. Amino acids: CASSPGTKGEQYF.

The chain recombines TRBV15 with TRBJ1-3; D call uncertain. V gave up 0 bases and J gave up 0 bases, with 12 bases separating them. CDR1 and CDR2 from the germline V gene are LNHNV and YYDKDF (reference sequence). The CDR3 contains 17 residues. CDR3 amino acids: CATSRDPQYTSGNTIYF. CDR3 in DNA: TGTGCCACCAGCAGAGACCCCCAGTATACCTCTGGAAACACCATATATTTT.

J is TRBJ2-1 and V is TRBV29-1; possibly TRBD1 for D (5 bases). This CDR3 contains 16 residues. In germline, CDR1 is SQVTM, CDR2 ANQGSEA. The germline V and J ends were trimmed by 6 bases and 5 bases, with 23 bases remaining between them. This CDR3 reads CSVPIVGRVRDNEQFF. DNA for the CDR3: TGCAGCGTGCCCATCGTGGGCAGGGTTCGAGACAATGAGCAGTTCTTC.

V is TRBV28 and J is TRBJ1-2; D remains ambiguous. With 7 bases removed from V and 3 bases from J, the gap between germline ends came to 21 bases. Germline assignment: CDR1 MDHEN and CDR2 SYDVKM. There are 16 residues in the CDR3. CDR3 region: CASTPRRNFLYYGYTF. The DNA for the CDR3 is TGTGCCAGCACACCAAGAAGGAACTTTCTCTACTATGGCTACACCTTC.

The chain couples TRBV11-2 to TRBJ1-1; TRBD1 matches at 7 bases. Germline V gives CDR1 SGHAT, CDR2 FQNNGV. The trim removed 2 bases at V and 5 bases at J, leaving 5 bases unmatched. CDR3 size: 14 residues. The CDR3 DNA reads TGTGCCAGCAGCTTAATAAGGGGGCAAACTGAAGCTTTCTTT. Encoded protein: CASSLIRGQTEAFF. Based on the CDR3 plus reference TRBV11-2 and TRBJ1-1, the full variable domain is EAGVAQSPRYKIIEKRQSVAFWCNPISGHATLYWYQQILGQGPKLLIQFQNNGVVDDSQLPKDRFSAERLKGVDSTLKIQPAKLEDSAVYLCASSLIRGQTEAFFGQGTRLTVV.

This sequence joins TRBV5-6 and TRBJ2-1; 9 nucleotides agree with TRBD1. Per the germline V gene, CDR1 is SGHDT and CDR2 is YYEEEE. Trimming took 0 bases from V and 6 from J; bases not matched to a gene: 16. The CDR3 length is 19 residues. CDR3 bases: TGTGCCAGCAGCTTGGAGTGGGACAGGGCCGGCAGATTTCTCAATGAGCAGTTCTTC. Protein: CASSLEWDRAGRFLNEQFF.

CDR3 loop: CASSLPGLANTDTQYF. Here the CDR3 DNA reads TGTGCCAGCAGCTTACCAGGACTAGCGAACACAGATACGCAGTATTTT. The chain recombines TRBV7-8 with TRBJ2-3; TRBD2 aligns across 9 bases. Germline loops: CDR1 SGHVS, CDR2 FQNEAQ. The trim removed 2 bases at V and 2 bases at J, leaving 5 bases unmatched. The CDR3 length is 16 residues.

The J gene is TRBJ1-1, the V gene TRBV7-9; D unresolved. The V gene's germline CDR1 is SEHNR and CDR2 FQNEAQ (reference sequence). The CDR3 is 14 residues long. Between the trimmed V and J ends, which lost 3 bases and 3 bases, there was a span of 11 bases. CDR3 sequence (DNA): TGTGCCAGCAGCTTTGTTACTCGGGACACTGAAGCTTTCTTT. This encodes CASSFVTRDTEAFF.

The J gene is TRBJ2-5, the V gene TRBV29-1, with 11 bases matching TRBD2. CDR1 and CDR2 (germline): SQVTM, ANQGSEA. Trimming took 6 bases from V and 7 from J; bases not matched to a gene: 16. The CDR3 runs to 16 residues. DNA for the CDR3: TGCAGCGTAAATGTGGGTAGCGGGAGGGTGTACGGGACCCAGTACTTC. It translates to CSVNVGSGRVYGTQYF.